The source of this T cell receptor (beta chain) is a study of CD8 T cells in ankylosing spondylitis. Study-wide points: Several highly homologous variants made up a TCR beta motif, and this motif appeared characteristic of ankylosing spondylitis blood.

This clonotype was observed a handful of times. Antigen unknown. TCRdb re-called the 5' RACE reads through MiXCR, storing one row per CDR3 protein. The sample lists 150,000 to 200,000 distinct CDR3 sequences; around a sixth were seen once. The TCR originated in a male donor aged 10-30 years with ankylosing spondylitis or in good health (not recorded which). The sample consisted of blood, either unsorted or a sorted T cell fraction (not recorded which).

CDR3 region: CASSLVRAWKDEQFF. The DNA of the CDR3 is TGTGCCAGCAGCTTAGTAAGGGCGTGGAAGGATGAGCAGTTCTTC. V gene TRBV7-8 combines with J gene TRBJ2-1; D gene ambiguous. The length of the CDR3 is 15 residues. Per germline, CDR1 SGHVS and CDR2 FQNEAQ. Trimming shortened V by 1 base and J by 8 bases, and 15 bases separated the two germline ends.